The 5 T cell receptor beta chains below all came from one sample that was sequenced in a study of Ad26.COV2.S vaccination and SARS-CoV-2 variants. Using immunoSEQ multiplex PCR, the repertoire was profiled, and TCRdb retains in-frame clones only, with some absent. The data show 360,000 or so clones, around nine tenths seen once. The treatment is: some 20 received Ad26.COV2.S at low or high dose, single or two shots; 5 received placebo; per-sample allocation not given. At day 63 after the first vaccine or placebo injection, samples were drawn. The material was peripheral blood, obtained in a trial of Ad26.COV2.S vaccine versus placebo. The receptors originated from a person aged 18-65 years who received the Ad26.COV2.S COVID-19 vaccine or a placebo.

The CDR3 spells CASGRSGRSYNEQFF. CDR3 DNA: TGTGCTAGTGGTAGGAGCGGGAGGTCCTACAATGAGCAGTTCTTC. The V and J genes are TRBV12-5 and TRBJ2-1, with 9 bases lining up with TRBD2. Looked up from germline, CDR1 is LGHNT and CDR2 is FRNRAP. J gave up 1 base and V 5 bases, and 3 bases lay outside the gene matches. The length of the CDR3 is 15 residues.

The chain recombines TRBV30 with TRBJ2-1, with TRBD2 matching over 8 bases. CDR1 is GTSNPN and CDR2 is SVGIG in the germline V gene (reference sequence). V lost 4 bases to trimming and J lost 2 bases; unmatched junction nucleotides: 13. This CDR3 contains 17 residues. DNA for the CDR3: TGTGCCTGGAAAGCGGGGGCTAGCGGAAACGCCTACAATGAGCAGTTCTTC. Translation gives CAWKAGASGNAYNEQFF.

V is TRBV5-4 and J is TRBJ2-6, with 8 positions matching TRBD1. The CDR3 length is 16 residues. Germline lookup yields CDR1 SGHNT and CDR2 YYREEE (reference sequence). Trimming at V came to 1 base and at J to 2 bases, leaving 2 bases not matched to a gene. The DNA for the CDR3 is TGTGCCAGCAGCTTGCAGGGGGCGACTGGGGCCAACGTCCTGACTTTC. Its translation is CASSLQGATGANVLTF.

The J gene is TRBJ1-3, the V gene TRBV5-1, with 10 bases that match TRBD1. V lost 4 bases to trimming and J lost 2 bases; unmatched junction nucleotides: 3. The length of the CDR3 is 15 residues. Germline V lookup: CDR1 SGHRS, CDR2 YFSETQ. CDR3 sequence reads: CASSNDRGPGNTIYF. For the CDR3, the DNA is TGCGCCAGCAGCAACGACAGGGGGCCTGGAAACACCATATATTTT.

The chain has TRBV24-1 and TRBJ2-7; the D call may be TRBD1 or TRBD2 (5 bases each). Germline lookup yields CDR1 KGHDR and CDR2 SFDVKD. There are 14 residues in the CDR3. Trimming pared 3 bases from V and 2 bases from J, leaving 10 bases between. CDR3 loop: CATSDGGRPYEQYF. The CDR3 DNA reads TGTGCCACCAGTGATGGGGGACGGCCCTACGAGCAGTACTTC.